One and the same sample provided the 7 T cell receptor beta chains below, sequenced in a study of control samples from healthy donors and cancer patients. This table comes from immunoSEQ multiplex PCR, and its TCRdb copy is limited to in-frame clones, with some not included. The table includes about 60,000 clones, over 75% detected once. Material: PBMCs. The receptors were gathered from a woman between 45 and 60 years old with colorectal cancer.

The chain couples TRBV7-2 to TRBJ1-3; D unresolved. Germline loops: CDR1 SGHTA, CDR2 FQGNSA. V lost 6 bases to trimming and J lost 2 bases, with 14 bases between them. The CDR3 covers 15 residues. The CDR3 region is CASRNFGSPGNTIYF. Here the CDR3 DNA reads TGTGCCAGCAGGAACTTCGGGAGCCCTGGAAACACCATATATTTT.

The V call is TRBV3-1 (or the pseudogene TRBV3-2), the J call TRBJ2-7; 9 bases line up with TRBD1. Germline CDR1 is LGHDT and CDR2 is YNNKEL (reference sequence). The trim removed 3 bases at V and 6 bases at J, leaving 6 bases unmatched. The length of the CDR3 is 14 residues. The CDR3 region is CASSQRDRVGEQYF. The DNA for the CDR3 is TGTGCCAGCAGCCAGCGGGACAGGGTTGGCGAGCAGTACTTC.

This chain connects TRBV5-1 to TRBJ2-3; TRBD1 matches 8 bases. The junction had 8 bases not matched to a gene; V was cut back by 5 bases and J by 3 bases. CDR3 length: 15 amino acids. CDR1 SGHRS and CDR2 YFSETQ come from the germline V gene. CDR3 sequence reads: CASSFDRGGTDTQYF. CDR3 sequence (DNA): TGCGCCAGCAGTTTTGACAGGGGCGGAACAGATACGCAGTATTTT.

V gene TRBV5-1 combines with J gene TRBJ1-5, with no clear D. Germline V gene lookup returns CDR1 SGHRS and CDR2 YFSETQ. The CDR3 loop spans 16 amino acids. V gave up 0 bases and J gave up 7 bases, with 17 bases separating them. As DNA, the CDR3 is TGCGCCAGCAGCTTGGCGCCAGTTGGGGATTCCCAGCCCCAGCATTTT. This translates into CASSLAPVGDSQPQHF.

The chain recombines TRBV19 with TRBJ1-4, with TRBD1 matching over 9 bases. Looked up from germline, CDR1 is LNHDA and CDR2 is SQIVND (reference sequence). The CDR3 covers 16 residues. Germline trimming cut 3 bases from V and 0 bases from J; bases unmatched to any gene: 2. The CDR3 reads CASSMDRGATNEKLFF. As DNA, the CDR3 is TGTGCCAGTAGTATGGACAGGGGAGCAACTAATGAAAAACTGTTTTTT.

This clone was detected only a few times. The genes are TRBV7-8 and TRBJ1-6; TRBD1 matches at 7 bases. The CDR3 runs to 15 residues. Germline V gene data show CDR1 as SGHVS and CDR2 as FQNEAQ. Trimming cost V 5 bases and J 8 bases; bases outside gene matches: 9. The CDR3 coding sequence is TGTGCCAGCAGCCGCGCACAGGGGAGTCATTCACCCCTCCACTTT. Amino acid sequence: CASSRAQGSHSPLHF. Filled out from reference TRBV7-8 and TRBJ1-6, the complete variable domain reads GAGVSQSPRYKVAKRGQDVALRCDPISGHVSLFWYQQALGQGPEFLTYFQNEAQLDKSGLPSDRFFAERPEGSVSTLKIQRTQQEDSAVYLCASSRAQGSHSPLHFGNGTRLTVT.

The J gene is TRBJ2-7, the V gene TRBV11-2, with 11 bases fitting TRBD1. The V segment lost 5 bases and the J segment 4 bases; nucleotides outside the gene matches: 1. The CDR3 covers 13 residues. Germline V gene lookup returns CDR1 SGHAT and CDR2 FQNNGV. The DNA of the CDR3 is TGTGCCAGCAGCGGGACAGGGGGTTACGAGCAGTACTTC. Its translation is CASSGTGGYEQYF.